This T cell receptor (beta chain) emerged from a study of blood T cell repertoires in COVID-19. Study summary: COVID-19 samples collected from the United States, Italy and Spain covered acute and convalescent phases.

This CDR3 spans 15 amino acids. Germline-derived CDR1 and CDR2 are MDHEN and SYDVKM. The germline V and J ends were trimmed by 8 bases and 8 bases, with 21 bases remaining between them. Sequencing used immunoSEQ multiplex PCR; TCRdb keeps in-frame clones, though not all of them. The sample has about 330,000 clones; roughly 86% are singletons. The receptor was derived from a woman aged 25-40 years who had recovered from COVID-19. J is TRBJ1-4 and V is TRBV28; D is undetermined. The sample consisted of PBMCs or T cells enriched from blood (not recorded which). The CDR3, as DNA: TGTGCCAGCGGACCTAATGGCCTCGGAGGAGAAAAACTGTTTTTT. Amino acid sequence: CASGPNGLGGEKLFF.